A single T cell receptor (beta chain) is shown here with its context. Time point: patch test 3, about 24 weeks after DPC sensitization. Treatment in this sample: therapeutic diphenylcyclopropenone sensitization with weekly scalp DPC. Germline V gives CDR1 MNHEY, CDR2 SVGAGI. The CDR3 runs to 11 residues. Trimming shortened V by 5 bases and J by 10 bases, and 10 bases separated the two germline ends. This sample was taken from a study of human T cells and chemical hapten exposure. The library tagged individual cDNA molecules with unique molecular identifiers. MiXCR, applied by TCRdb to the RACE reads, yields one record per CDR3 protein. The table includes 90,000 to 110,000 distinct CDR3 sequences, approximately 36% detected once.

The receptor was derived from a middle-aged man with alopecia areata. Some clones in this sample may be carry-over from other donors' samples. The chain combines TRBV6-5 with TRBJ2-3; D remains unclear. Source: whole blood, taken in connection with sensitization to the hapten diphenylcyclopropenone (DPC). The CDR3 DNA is TGTGCCAGCAGTCTCCTGGGTTCGCAGTATTTT. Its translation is CASSLLGSQYF.